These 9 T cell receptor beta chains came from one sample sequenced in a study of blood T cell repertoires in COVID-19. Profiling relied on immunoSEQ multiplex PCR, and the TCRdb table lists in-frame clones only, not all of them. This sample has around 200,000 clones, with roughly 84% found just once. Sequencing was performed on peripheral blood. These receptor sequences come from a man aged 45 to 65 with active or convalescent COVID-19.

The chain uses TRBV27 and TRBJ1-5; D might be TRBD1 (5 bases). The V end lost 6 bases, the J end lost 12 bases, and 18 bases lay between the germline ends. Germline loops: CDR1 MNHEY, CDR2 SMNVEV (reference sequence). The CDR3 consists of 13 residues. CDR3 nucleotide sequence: TGTGCCAGCAGCTTAACGACAGCCCATATCCAGCATTTT. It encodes CASSLTTAHIQHF.

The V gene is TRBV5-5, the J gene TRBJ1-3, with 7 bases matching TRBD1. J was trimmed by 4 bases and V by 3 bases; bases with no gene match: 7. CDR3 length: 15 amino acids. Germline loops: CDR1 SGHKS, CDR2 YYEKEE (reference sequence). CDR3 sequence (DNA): TGTGCCAGCAGCTCCGGAGACAGGGCGGGAAACACCATATATTTT. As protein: CASSSGDRAGNTIYF.

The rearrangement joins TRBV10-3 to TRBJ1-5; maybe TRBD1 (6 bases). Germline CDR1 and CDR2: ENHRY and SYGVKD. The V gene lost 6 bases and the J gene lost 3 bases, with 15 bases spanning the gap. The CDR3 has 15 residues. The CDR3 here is CAISPTQGLNQPQHF. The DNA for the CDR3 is TGTGCCATCAGCCCCACACAGGGCCTCAATCAGCCCCAGCATTTT.

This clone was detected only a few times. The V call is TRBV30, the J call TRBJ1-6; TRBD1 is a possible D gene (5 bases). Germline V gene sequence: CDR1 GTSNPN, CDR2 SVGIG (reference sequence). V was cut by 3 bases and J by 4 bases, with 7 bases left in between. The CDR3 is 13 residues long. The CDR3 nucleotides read TGTGCCTGGAGACAGGCTTATAATTCACCCCTCCACTTT. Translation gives CAWRQAYNSPLHF.

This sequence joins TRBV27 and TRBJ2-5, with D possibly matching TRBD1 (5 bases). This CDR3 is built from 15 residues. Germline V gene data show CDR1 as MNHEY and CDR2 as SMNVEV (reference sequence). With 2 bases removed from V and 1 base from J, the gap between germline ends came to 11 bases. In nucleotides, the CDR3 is TGTGCCAGCAGTTTAGCTCAGGGCGCCCAAGAGACCCAGTACTTC. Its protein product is CASSLAQGAQETQYF.

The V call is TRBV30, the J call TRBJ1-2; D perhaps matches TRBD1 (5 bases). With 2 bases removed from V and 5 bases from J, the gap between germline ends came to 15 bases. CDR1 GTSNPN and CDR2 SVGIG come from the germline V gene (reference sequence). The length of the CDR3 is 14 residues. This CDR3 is CAWSTLGGGYGYTF. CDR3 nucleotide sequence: TGTGCCTGGAGTACTCTCGGGGGAGGGTATGGCTACACCTTC.

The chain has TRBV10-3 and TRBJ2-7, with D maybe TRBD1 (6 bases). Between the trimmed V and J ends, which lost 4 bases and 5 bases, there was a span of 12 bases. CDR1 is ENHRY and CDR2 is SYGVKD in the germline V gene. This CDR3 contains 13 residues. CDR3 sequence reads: CAISGNRANEQYF. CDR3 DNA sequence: TGTGCCATCAGTGGGAACAGGGCCAACGAGCAGTACTTC.

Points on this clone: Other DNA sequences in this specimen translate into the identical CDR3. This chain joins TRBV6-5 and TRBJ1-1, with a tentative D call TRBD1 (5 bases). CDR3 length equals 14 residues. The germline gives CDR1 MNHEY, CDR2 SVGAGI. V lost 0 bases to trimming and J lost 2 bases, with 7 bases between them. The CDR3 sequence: CASSYSGVNTEAFF. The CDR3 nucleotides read TGTGCCAGCAGTTACTCAGGGGTTAACACTGAAGCTTTCTTT.

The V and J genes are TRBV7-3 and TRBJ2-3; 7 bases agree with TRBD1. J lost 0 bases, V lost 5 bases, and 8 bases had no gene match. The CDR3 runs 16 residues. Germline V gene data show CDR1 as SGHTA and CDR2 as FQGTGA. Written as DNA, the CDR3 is TGTGCCAGCAGCCCCCGACAGGGTCCTAGCACAGATACGCAGTATTTT. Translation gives CASSPRQGPSTDTQYF.